The rows below give T cell receptor beta chains drawn from one sample of a study of OX40 agonist ivuxolimab in advanced cancers. Profiling relied on immunoSEQ multiplex PCR, and the TCRdb table lists in-frame clones only, not all of them. The sample has 90,000 to 150,000 clones, 80% to 90% seen once. The sequences come from CD4+ or CD8+ T cells sorted from blood, collected in a trial of the OX40 agonist ivuxolimab. All receptors come from an adult with an advanced solid tumor such as melanoma, head and neck, liver or kidney cancer. Both conserved end residues are part of each CDR3. The order of the fields is J gene, V gene, D gene, clone size, CDR3 length, CDR3 protein, CDR3 DNA. D genes are given only for firm matches. Where a row states a size, it is once, few, many or the class of an expanded clone; other rows omit it.

J gene: TRBJ1-2; V gene: TRBV4-1; D gene: .; clone size: .; CDR3 length: 16; CDR3 protein: CASSQVGASERYGYTF; CDR3 DNA: TGCGCCAGCAGCCAAGTGGGTGCCTCAGAACGTTATGGCTACACCTTC
J gene: TRBJ2-1; V gene: TRBV5-1; D gene: TRBD2; clone size: .; CDR3 length: 14; CDR3 protein: CASSLERGGVEQFF; CDR3 DNA: TGCGCCAGCAGCTTGGAGCGGGGGGGCGTTGAGCAGTTCTTC
J gene: TRBJ1-6; V gene: TRBV10-3; D gene: .; clone size: few; CDR3 length: 13; CDR3 protein: CAINPDTNSPLHF; CDR3 DNA: TGTGCCATCAACCCGGACACGAATTCACCCCTCCACTTT
J gene: TRBJ2-5; V gene: TRBV11-3; D gene: .; clone size: .; CDR3 length: 13; CDR3 protein: CASSSNRVETQYF; CDR3 DNA: TGTGCCAGCAGCTCCAACAGGGTAGAGACCCAGTACTTC
J gene: TRBJ2-2; V gene: TRBV5-6; D gene: TRBD1; clone size: .; CDR3 length: 15; CDR3 protein: CASRIQGAHTGELFF; CDR3 DNA: TGTGCCAGCAGAATCCAGGGGGCACACACCGGGGAGCTGTTTTTT
J gene: TRBJ1-1; V gene: TRBV7-2; D gene: .; clone size: .; CDR3 length: 14; CDR3 protein: CASSLARVNTEAFF; CDR3 DNA: TGTGCCAGCAGCTTAGCCAGGGTGAACACTGAAGCTTTCTTT
J gene: TRBJ2-7; V gene: TRBV5-1; D gene: TRBD1; clone size: .; CDR3 length: 15; CDR3 protein: CASTLGAGGFYEQYF; CDR3 DNA: TGCGCCAGCACCCTTGGGGCAGGGGGTTTTTACGAGCAGTACTTC
J gene: TRBJ2-7; V gene: TRBV11-2; D gene: .; clone size: .; CDR3 length: 15; CDR3 protein: CASSLGVGQIYEQYF; CDR3 DNA: TGTGCCAGCAGCTTAGGGGTCGGACAGATCTACGAGCAGTACTTC
J gene: TRBJ1-5; V gene: TRBV18; D gene: .; clone size: .; CDR3 length: 15; CDR3 protein: CASSLNEGGNQPQHF; CDR3 DNA: TGTGCCAGCTCTCTTAATGAAGGGGGCAATCAGCCCCAGCATTTT
J gene: TRBJ2-1; V gene: TRBV5-1; D gene: TRBD1; clone size: .; CDR3 length: 14; CDR3 protein: CASSSGQGPNEQFF; CDR3 DNA: TGCGCCAGCAGCTCGGGACAGGGGCCCAATGAGCAGTTCTTC
J gene: TRBJ1-2; V gene: TRBV28; D gene: .; clone size: .; CDR3 length: 17; CDR3 protein: CASSLDLQGGPLYGYTF; CDR3 DNA: TGTGCCAGCAGTTTGGACCTACAGGGAGGGCCCCTCTATGGCTACACCTTC
J gene: TRBJ2-2; V gene: TRBV7-2; D gene: TRBD1; clone size: .; CDR3 length: 15; CDR3 protein: CASSSSGGKDGELFF; CDR3 DNA: TGTGCCAGCAGCTCCTCAGGGGGCAAGGACGGGGAGCTGTTTTTT
J gene: TRBJ1-5; V gene: TRBV28; D gene: TRBD1; clone size: .; CDR3 length: 18; CDR3 protein: CASSLSGTAFTKTQPQHF; CDR3 DNA: TGTGCCAGCAGTTTATCCGGGACAGCGTTTACTAAAACTCAGCCCCAGCATTTT
J gene: TRBJ2-7; V gene: TRBV7-9; D gene: .; clone size: few; CDR3 length: 12; CDR3 protein: CASSVSSYEQYF; CDR3 DNA: TGTGCCAGCAGCGTGAGCTCCTACGAGCAGTACTTC
J gene: TRBJ2-3; V gene: TRBV28; D gene: .; clone size: .; CDR3 length: 13; CDR3 protein: CASMDGLIDTQYF; CDR3 DNA: TGTGCCAGCATGGATGGCCTCATTGATACGCAGTATTTT
J gene: TRBJ2-1; V gene: TRBV7-2; D gene: .; clone size: .; CDR3 length: 13; CDR3 protein: CASSLNLYNEQFF; CDR3 DNA: TGTGCCAGCAGCCTCAATCTCTACAATGAGCAGTTCTTC
J gene: TRBJ2-7; V gene: TRBV6-6; D gene: TRBD2; clone size: .; CDR3 length: 14; CDR3 protein: CASSDRGGAYEQYF; CDR3 DNA: TGTGCCAGCAGTGACCGCGGGGGGGCCTACGAGCAGTACTTC
J gene: TRBJ1-3; V gene: TRBV19; D gene: TRBD1; clone size: .; CDR3 length: 14; CDR3 protein: CASTRQGSGNTIYF; CDR3 DNA: TGTGCCAGTACACGACAGGGCTCTGGAAACACCATATATTTT
J gene: TRBJ2-7; V gene: TRBV7-2; D gene: TRBD1; clone size: .; CDR3 length: 13; CDR3 protein: CASSFDRDNEQYF; CDR3 DNA: TGTGCCAGCAGCTTTGACAGGGACAACGAGCAGTACTTC
J gene: TRBJ2-1; V gene: TRBV28; D gene: TRBD2; clone size: once; CDR3 length: 15; CDR3 protein: CASSPWTSGGDEQFF; CDR3 DNA: TGTGCCAGCAGTCCGTGGACTAGCGGGGGCGATGAGCAGTTCTTC